This TCR beta chain comes out of a study of T cell responses to AZD1222 COVID-19 vaccine. With regard to this clone: Its antigen is not identified.

The study, taken as a whole, reports: A rise in Spike-specific TCR breadth and depth followed two AZD1222 doses. Variant regions that are unmutated are reportedly the target of nearly half of spike-specific TCRs.

This table comes from immunoSEQ multiplex PCR, and its TCRdb copy is limited to in-frame clones, with some not included. The sample yields more than 150,000 clones, 87% seen once. The V end lost 0 bases, the J end lost 5 bases, and 11 bases lay between the germline ends. Looked up from germline, CDR1 is SGHDT and CDR2 is YYEEEE. The CDR3 covers 14 residues. The chain carries TRBV5-6 and TRBJ1-1; D might be TRBD1 (6 bases). The receptor's source is an adult who received the AZD1222 COVID-19 vaccine. Sequencing was performed on peripheral blood, taken 28 days after the second AZD1222 dose. The DNA of the CDR3 is TGTGCCAGCAGCTTGGCCAGGGGTGGGACTGAAGCTTTCTTT. Encoded protein: CASSLARGGTEAFF.